One and the same sample provided the 21 T cell receptor beta chains below, sequenced in a study of blood T cell repertoires in COVID-19. Clones were sequenced by immunoSEQ multiplex PCR, and TCRdb holds only the in-frame ones, with some missing. The repertoire holds 350,000 to 400,000 clones, with 87% as singletons. The sample consisted of PBMCs or T cells enriched from blood (not recorded which). The receptors derive from a young woman who had recovered from COVID-19.

Notes on this clone: This CDR3 is also generated by other DNA sequences in the sample. This rearrangement joins TRBV12-3 or TRBV12-4 to TRBJ1-1; D not certain. The CDR3 is 13 amino acids. V shed 3 bases and J shed 1 base, with 6 bases lying between them. The CDR3 loop is CASSFRENTEAFF. The CDR3 region has the DNA TGTGCCAGCAGTTTCCGAGAGAACACTGAAGCTTTCTTT.

In this sample, this clone turned up a few times. The chain uses TRBV15 and TRBJ2-3, with 8 bases that match TRBD2. The germline gives CDR1 LNHNV, CDR2 YYDKDF (reference sequence). Unmatched junction bases numbered 3, after V lost 1 base and J lost 0 bases. The CDR3 totals 16 residues. DNA for the CDR3: TGTGCCACCAGCAGAGTTGGCGGGGGGAGCACAGATACGCAGTATTTT. Protein sequence: CATSRVGGGSTDTQYF.

The chain joins TRBV19 to TRBJ1-5; TRBD1 agrees at 7 bases. The V and J ends lost 7 bases and 5 bases, in that order; junction bases with no gene match: 23. Germline CDR1 is LNHDA and CDR2 is SQIVND (reference sequence). This CDR3 spans 19 amino acids. Here the CDR3 reads CASNAIGGAGFVGDQPQHF. DNA for the CDR3: TGTGCCAGTAATGCTATAGGGGGCGCGGGCTTCGTTGGCGATCAGCCCCAGCATTTT.

J is TRBJ2-1 and V is TRBV5-5, with TRBD2 matching 11 bases. Germline loops: CDR1 SGHKS, CDR2 YYEKEE (reference sequence). The CDR3 spans 15 residues. The J segment lost 7 bases and the V segment lost 0 bases, leaving 3 bases of the junction unmatched. The chain's CDR3 is CASSLGTSGLNEQFF. DNA of the CDR3: TGTGCCAGCAGCTTGGGGACTAGCGGGTTGAATGAGCAGTTCTTC.

A note on this clone: Other DNA sequences in this sample translate to the same CDR3. J is TRBJ1-2 and V is TRBV28; D is possibly TRBD1 (5 bases). Trimming took off 6 bases at V and 3 bases at J, with 5 bases between the two ends. The CDR3 sequence is 11 residues long. Germline loops: CDR1 MDHEN, CDR2 SYDVKM. As DNA, the CDR3 is TGTGCCAGCAGCAGGGACTATGGCTACACCTTC. Translated: CASSRDYGYTF.

The V call is TRBV2, the J call TRBJ2-7; D is possibly TRBD1 (5 bases). The germline CDR1 and CDR2 sequences are SNHLY and FYNNEI. There are 13 residues in the CDR3. V was pared by 5 bases and J by 2 bases, with 10 bases between. CDR3 bases: TGTGCCAGCAGTCCAGGGTACCCCTACGAGCAGTACTTC. It yields the protein CASSPGYPYEQYF.

This chain links TRBV11-2 with TRBJ1-2; 7 bases match TRBD1. The germline CDR1 and CDR2 sequences are SGHAT and FQNNGV. The V segment lost 0 bases and the J segment 5 bases; nucleotides outside the gene matches: 15. The CDR3 contains 18 residues. CDR3 nucleotides: TGTGCCAGCAGCTTAGACGAAACCCTGACAGGGCGTAGTTATGGCTACACCTTC. It specifies CASSLDETLTGRSYGYTF.

The chain carries TRBV7-3 and TRBJ2-1; D is ambiguous. V gave up 5 bases and J gave up 4 bases, with 15 bases separating them. This CDR3 is 15 amino acids long. Per the germline V gene, CDR1 is SGHTA and CDR2 is FQGTGA. CDR3 coding DNA: TGTGCCAGCAGCCCTTGGTCGTCGAGTTACAATGAGCAGTTCTTC. It specifies CASSPWSSSYNEQFF.

The J gene is TRBJ2-7, the V gene TRBV7-2; 10 positions agree with TRBD2. CDR1 and CDR2 (germline): SGHTA, FQGNSA. With V trimmed by 4 bases and J by 2 bases, 5 bases remained unmatched. The CDR3 has 15 amino acids. In DNA form, the CDR3 reads TGTGCCAGCAGCTCCTACGGGACTAGCGCCTACGAGCAGTACTTC. This encodes CASSSYGTSAYEQYF.

The rearrangement links TRBV4-2 to TRBJ1-5; 7 positions match TRBD1. The CDR3 extends over 15 amino acids. The junction had 2 bases not matched to a gene; V was cut back by 1 base and J by 2 bases. The V gene's germline CDR1 is LGHNA and CDR2 YNFKEQ. The CDR3 spells CASSQATGGNQPQHF. The CDR3, as DNA: TGTGCCAGCAGCCAAGCCACAGGGGGCAATCAGCCCCAGCATTTT.

The gene calls are TRBV27 and TRBJ1-1; D gene ambiguous. The germline V gene has CDR1 MNHEY and CDR2 SMNVEV (reference sequence). The ends were cut back, 5 bases at V and 3 bases at J, with 10 bases in the middle. The CDR3 spans 13 residues. The CDR3 here is CASSRYADTEAFF. As DNA, the CDR3 is TGTGCCAGCAGTCGATATGCGGACACTGAAGCTTTCTTT.

The CDR3 nucleotides are TGTGCCAGCAGTTCGAGGGGGCCCGGGAACTCCTACAATGAGCAGTTCTTC. Translating it yields CASSSRGPGNSYNEQFF. The chain combines TRBV27 with TRBJ2-1; 7 bases line up with TRBD1. The length of the CDR3 is 17 residues. Germline CDR1 and CDR2: MNHEY and SMNVEV (reference sequence). The junction had 9 bases not matched to a gene; V was cut back by 4 bases and J by 0 bases.

This clone came up once. The gene calls are TRBV5-1 and TRBJ2-2, with 9 bases aligning to TRBD2. Germline trimming cut 4 bases from V and 4 bases from J; bases unmatched to any gene: 8. This CDR3 has 16 residues. In germline, CDR1 is SGHRS, CDR2 YFSETQ. This CDR3 is CASSPDMRGGTGELFF. The CDR3 region has the DNA TGCGCCAGCAGCCCTGATATGCGGGGGGGCACCGGGGAGCTGTTTTTT.

V is TRBV18 and J is TRBJ1-1; a weak D match, TRBD1 (5 bases). The CDR3 extends over 15 amino acids. The V end was cut by 1 base, the J end by 3 bases, with 12 bases between. Germline loops: CDR1 KGHSH, CDR2 LQKENI. The CDR3 here is CASSPLRGMDTEAFF. In DNA, the CDR3 is TGTGCCAGCTCACCACTAAGGGGCATGGACACTGAAGCTTTCTTT.

The J gene is TRBJ1-1, the V gene TRBV9; D may be TRBD1 (6 bases). CDR1 is SGDLS, CDR2 YYNGEE, per germline. Trimming shortened V by 0 bases and J by 4 bases, and 22 bases separated the two germline ends. CDR3 length: 18 amino acids. Written as DNA, the CDR3 is TGTGCCAGCAGCGTAGGGCCAAAGCAGGGGCCTCGGATCACTGAAGCTTTCTTT. This sequence encodes CASSVGPKQGPRITEAFF.

The rearrangement joins TRBV5-1 to TRBJ1-4; D uncertain. Germline CDR1 SGHRS, CDR2 YFSETQ. V was cut by 5 bases and J by 2 bases, with 10 bases left in between. CDR3 length: 14 amino acids. CDR3 bases: TGCGCCAGCAGTTCCGACTCGACTAATGAAAAACTGTTTTTT. This translates into CASSSDSTNEKLFF.

The rearrangement joins TRBV24-1 to TRBJ2-1, with TRBD2 identical over 16 bases. The CDR3 extends over 17 amino acids. Germline loops: CDR1 KGHDR, CDR2 SFDVKD. Trimming removed 10 bases from V and 7 bases from J; junction bases left unmatched: 12. The CDR3 nucleotides read TGTGCCACGGAAGGGACTAGCGGGAGGGCCGAGCAGAATGAGCAGTTCTTC. Translating it yields CATEGTSGRAEQNEQFF.

The chain carries TRBV6-4 and TRBJ2-3; D is unclear. Between the trimmed V and J ends, which lost 3 bases and 2 bases, there was a span of 9 bases. This CDR3 has 14 amino acids. Looked up from germline, CDR1 is MRHNA and CDR2 is SNTAGT. The CDR3 region has the DNA TGTGCCAGCAGTGAGCGGAAAGACACAGATACGCAGTATTTT. It yields the protein CASSERKDTDTQYF.

Only one count was recorded for this clone. The chain couples TRBV7-8 to TRBJ2-7, with unresolved D. Germline CDR1 SGHVS, CDR2 FQNEAQ. This CDR3 has 14 amino acids. Trimming removed 1 base from V and 2 bases from J, with 9 bases in between. CDR3 in amino acids: CASSLGAQPYEQYF. CDR3 DNA: TGTGCCAGCAGCTTAGGAGCACAGCCCTACGAGCAGTACTTC.

The rearrangement joins TRBV19 to TRBJ1-1; 9 bases fit TRBD1. Germline values: CDR1 LNHDA, CDR2 SQIVND (reference sequence). The CDR3 has 19 residues. J lost 3 bases, V lost 4 bases, and 18 bases had no gene match. CDR3 region: CASSTETGTGYIKHTEAFF. The CDR3 DNA follows: TGTGCCAGTAGTACGGAGACCGGGACAGGGTATATTAAACACACTGAAGCTTTCTTT.

The rearrangement uses TRBV2 and TRBJ1-1; unclear D gene. The CDR3 is 16 amino acids. The ends were cut back, 6 bases at V and 0 bases at J, with 17 bases in the middle. Germline lookup yields CDR1 SNHLY and CDR2 FYNNEI. The CDR3 region is CASSGDGNILNTEAFF. The CDR3 nucleotides are TGTGCCAGCAGCGGGGATGGGAATATCCTGAACACTGAAGCTTTCTTT.